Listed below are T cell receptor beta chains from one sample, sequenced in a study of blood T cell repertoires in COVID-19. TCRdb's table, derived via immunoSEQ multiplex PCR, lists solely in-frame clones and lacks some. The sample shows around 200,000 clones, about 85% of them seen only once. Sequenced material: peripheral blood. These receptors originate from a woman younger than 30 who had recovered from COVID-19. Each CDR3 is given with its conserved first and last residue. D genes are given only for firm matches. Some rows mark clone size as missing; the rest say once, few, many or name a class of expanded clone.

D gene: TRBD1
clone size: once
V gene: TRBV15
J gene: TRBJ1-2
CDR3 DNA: TGTGCCACCAGCAGAATCCGGGACAGGGGCTATGGCTACACCTTC
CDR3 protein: CATSRIRDRGYGYTF

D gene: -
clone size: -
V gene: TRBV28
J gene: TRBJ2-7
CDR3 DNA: TGTGCCAGCAGTCCCTATTACTACGAGCAGTACTTC
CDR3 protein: CASSPYYYEQYF

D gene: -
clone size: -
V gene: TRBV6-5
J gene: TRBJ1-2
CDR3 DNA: TGTGCCAGCAGTTTTACAGGGTTACTTGGCTACACCTTC
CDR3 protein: CASSFTGLLGYTF

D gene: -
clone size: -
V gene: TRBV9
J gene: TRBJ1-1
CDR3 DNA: TGTGCCAGCAGCGCCTCCCTGTTGCAGACTGAAGCTTTCTTT
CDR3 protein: CASSASLLQTEAFF

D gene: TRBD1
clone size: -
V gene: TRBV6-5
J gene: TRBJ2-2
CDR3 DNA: TGTGCCAGCAGTCCAGGGGGTCGGGTTGGGGAGCTGTTTTTT
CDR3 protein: CASSPGGRVGELFF

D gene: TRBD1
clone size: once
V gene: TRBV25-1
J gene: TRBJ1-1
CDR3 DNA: TGTGCCAGCAGTCCCTTGGACAGGGGAGCCTTGAACACTGAAGCTTTCTTT
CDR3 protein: CASSPLDRGALNTEAFF

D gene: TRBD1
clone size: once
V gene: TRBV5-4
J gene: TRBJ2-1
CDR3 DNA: TGTGCCAGCAGCTGGCCGGGACAGGGGAACAATGAGCAGTTCTTC
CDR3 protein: CASSWPGQGNNEQFF

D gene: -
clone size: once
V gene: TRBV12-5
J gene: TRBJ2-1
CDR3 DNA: TGTGCTAGTGGTTTCAAAGCGGGCCCCCGGGACAATGAGCAGTTCTTC
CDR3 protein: CASGFKAGPRDNEQFF

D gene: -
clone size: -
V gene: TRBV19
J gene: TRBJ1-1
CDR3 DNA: TGTGCCAGTAGTATTGGGACATACACTGAAGCTTTCTTT
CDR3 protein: CASSIGTYTEAFF

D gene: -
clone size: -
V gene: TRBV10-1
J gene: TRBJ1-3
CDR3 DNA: TGCGCCAGCAGTGAGTCGTACAGCTCTGGAAACACCATATATTTT
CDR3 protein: CASSESYSSGNTIYF

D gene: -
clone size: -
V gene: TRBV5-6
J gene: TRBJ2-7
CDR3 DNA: TGTGCCAGCAGCTTGGGATCGGGGAATTCCTACGAGCAGTACTTC
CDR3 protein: CASSLGSGNSYEQYF

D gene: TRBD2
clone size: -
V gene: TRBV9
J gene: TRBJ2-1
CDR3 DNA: TGTGCCAGCAGCGTAGCGGGGGGTGACAATGAGCAGTTCTTC
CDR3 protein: CASSVAGGDNEQFF

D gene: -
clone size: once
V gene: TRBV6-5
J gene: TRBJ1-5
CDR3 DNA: TGTGCCAGCAGAGGGGCCCTTAGTCAGCCCCAGCATTTT
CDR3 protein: CASRGALSQPQHF

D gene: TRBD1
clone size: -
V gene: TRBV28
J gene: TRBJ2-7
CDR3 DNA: TGTGCCAGCAGTTTACAGGGGGCGGGGCCCCTCTACGAGCAGTACTTC
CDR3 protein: CASSLQGAGPLYEQYF

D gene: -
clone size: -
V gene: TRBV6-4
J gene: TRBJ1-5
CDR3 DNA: TGTGCCAGCAGTGACTCGGCCGGAGATCAGCCCCAGCATTTT
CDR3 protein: CASSDSAGDQPQHF

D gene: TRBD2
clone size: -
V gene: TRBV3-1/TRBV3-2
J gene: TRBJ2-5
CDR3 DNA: TGTGCCAGCAGCCATTCGCGGGAGGCGCCGTCGGACTTC
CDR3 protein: CASSHSREAPSDF

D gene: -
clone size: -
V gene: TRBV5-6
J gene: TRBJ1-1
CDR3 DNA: TGTGCCAGCAGCTTTACAGCTAACACTGAAGCTTTCTTT
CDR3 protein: CASSFTANTEAFF

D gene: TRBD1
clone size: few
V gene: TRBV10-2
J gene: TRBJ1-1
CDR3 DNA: TGCGCCAGCAGTCGGGACAGAGGGGTGAACACTGAAGCTTTCTTT
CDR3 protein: CASSRDRGVNTEAFF

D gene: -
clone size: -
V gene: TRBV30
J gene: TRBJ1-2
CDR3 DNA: TGTGCCGGGGCGGTCTACTATGGCTACACCTTC
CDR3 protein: CAGAVYYGYTF

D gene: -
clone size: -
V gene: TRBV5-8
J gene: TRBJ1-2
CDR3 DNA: TGTGCCAGCCACCCGGGTCCCAACTATGGCTACACCTTC
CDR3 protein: CASHPGPNYGYTF

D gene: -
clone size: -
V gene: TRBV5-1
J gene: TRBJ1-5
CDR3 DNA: TGCGCCAGCAGCCCGGGGGGGGACACCGGCTACAATCAGCCCCAGCATTTT
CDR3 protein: CASSPGGDTGYNQPQHF

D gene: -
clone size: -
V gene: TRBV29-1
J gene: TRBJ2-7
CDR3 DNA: TGCAGCGTTGATGACGGGAGTGGAGGGGAGCAGTACTTC
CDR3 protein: CSVDDGSGGEQYF

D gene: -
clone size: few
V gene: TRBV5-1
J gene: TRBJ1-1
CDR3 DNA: TGCGCCAGCAGCCCGAGGAAAGGGGTCACTGAAGCTTTCTTT
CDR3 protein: CASSPRKGVTEAFF

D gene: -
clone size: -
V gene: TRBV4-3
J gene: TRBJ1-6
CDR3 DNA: TGCGCCAGCAGCCAAGATGGGAGCCATTCACCCCTCCACTTT
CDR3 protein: CASSQDGSHSPLHF

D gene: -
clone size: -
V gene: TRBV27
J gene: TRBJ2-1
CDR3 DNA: TGTGCCAGCAGACCCGGGATCCCCTACAATGAGCAGTTCTTC
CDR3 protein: CASRPGIPYNEQFF

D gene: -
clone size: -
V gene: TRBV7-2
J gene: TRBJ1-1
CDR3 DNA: TGTGCCAGCAGCTTAAATTGGGCGCTGGCTGAAGCTTTCTTT
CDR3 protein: CASSLNWALAEAFF

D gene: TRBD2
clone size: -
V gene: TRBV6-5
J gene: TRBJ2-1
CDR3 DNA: TGTGCCAGCAGTTATAAGTTTGCGGGAGGATACAATGAGCAGTTCTTC
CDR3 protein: CASSYKFAGGYNEQFF

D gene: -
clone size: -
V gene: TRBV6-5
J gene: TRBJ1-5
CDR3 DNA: TGTGCCAGCAGACAGGGTTTGAGCCAGCCCCAGCATTTT
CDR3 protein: CASRQGLSQPQHF

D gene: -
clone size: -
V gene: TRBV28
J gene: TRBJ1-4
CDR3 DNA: TGTGCCAGCAGGCTGGGGGACACAATCACAACTAATGAAAAACTGTTTTTT
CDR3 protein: CASRLGDTITTNEKLFF

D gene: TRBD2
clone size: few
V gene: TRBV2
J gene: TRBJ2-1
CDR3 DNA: TGTGCCAGCAGTGAAGGACTAGCGGGAGAACGGAATGAGCAGTTCTTC
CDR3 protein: CASSEGLAGERNEQFF

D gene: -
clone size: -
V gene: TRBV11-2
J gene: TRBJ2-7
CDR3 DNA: TGTGCCAGCAGCTTAGATCAGGGGAGCTCCTACGAGCAGTACTTC
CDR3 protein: CASSLDQGSSYEQYF

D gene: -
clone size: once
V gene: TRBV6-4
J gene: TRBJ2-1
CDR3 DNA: TGTGCCAGCAGTGACTCGTCTTTCGCGGGGAATGAGCAGTTCTTC
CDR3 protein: CASSDSSFAGNEQFF

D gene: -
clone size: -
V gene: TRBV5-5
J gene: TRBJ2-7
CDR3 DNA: TGTGCCAGCAGCCAGGTTGCGCTTTCATTCTACGAGCAGTACTTC
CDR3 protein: CASSQVALSFYEQYF

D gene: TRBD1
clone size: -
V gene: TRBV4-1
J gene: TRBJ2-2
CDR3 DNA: TGCGCCAGCAGCCAAGTAGGGACAGGTCAAGCGAACACCGGGGAGCTGTTTTTT
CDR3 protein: CASSQVGTGQANTGELFF

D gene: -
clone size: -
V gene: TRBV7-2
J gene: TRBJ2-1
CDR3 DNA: TGTGCCAGCAGCTCCGACAGGCCACAGCAGTTCTTC
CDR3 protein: CASSSDRPQQFF